The rows below give T cell receptor beta chains drawn from one sample of a study of cytomegalovirus exposure and HLA in healthy donors. Measured with immunoSEQ multiplex PCR; TCRdb has only the in-frame clones, and not every one. The sample holds about 120,000 clones, approximately 80% seen once. Material: PBMCs. These receptors were taken from a female donor in good health and CMV-seronegative. Both conserved end residues are part of each CDR3. Fields, in order: CDR3 protein, CDR3 DNA, clone size, V gene, J gene, CDR3 length, D gene. A D gene is named only where the DNA matches it firmly. A clone size is listed for some rows: how often the clone was seen (once, few, many), or a class if it is expanded.

CASSIAGTSNTEAFF	TGTGCCAGCAGTATAGCCGGGACATCGAACACTGAAGCTTTCTTT	NA	TRBV28	TRBJ1-1	15	NA
CASSQGTGTNTEAFF	TGTGCCAGTAGCCAAGGGACAGGGACTAACACTGAAGCTTTCTTT	NA	TRBV19	TRBJ1-1	15	TRBD1
CAISESWGQSNEQYF	TGTGCCATCAGTGAGTCATGGGGACAATCCAACGAGCAGTACTTC	NA	TRBV10-3	TRBJ2-7	15	NA
CSVRDRATDTQYF	TGCAGCGTCCGGGACAGGGCCACAGATACGCAGTATTTT	NA	TRBV29-1	TRBJ2-3	13	TRBD1
CASSLFGAANNEQFF	TGTGCCAGCAGTTTATTTGGGGCCGCGAACAATGAGCAGTTCTTC	NA	TRBV27	TRBJ2-1	15	NA
CASSLFKWGGTYEQYF	TGTGCCAGCAGCTTATTTAAATGGGGGGGAACCTACGAGCAGTACTTC	NA	TRBV11-2	TRBJ2-7	16	TRBD2
CASSPARTGNSPLHF	TGTGCCAGCTCCCCCGCGCGGACAGGCAATTCACCCCTCCACTTT	NA	TRBV18	TRBJ1-6	15	TRBD1
CASSLDREGSETQYF	TGCGCCAGCAGCTTGGACAGGGAGGGGAGCGAGACCCAGTACTTC	NA	TRBV5-1	TRBJ2-5	15	NA
CASSSGFSSGNTIYF	TGTGCCAGCAGCTCGGGATTCAGCTCTGGAAACACCATATATTTT	NA	TRBV5-5	TRBJ1-3	15	NA
CASSQATDRGPEAFF	TGCGCCAGCAGCCAAGCTACGGACAGGGGCCCTGAAGCTTTCTTT	NA	TRBV4-3	TRBJ1-1	15	TRBD1
CASSPGAVSSGKDLNTQYF	TGCGCCAGCAGCCCGGGGGCCGTATCTAGCGGAAAAGATTTGAATACGCAGTATTTT	NA	TRBV4-1	TRBJ2-3	19	NA
CASSLGLAENTGELFF	TGTGCCAGCAGCTTAGGGCTAGCGGAGAACACCGGGGAGCTGTTTTTT	NA	TRBV5-6	TRBJ2-2	16	TRBD2
CASGRVGQPQHF	TGTGCCAGCGGGAGGGTAGGTCAGCCCCAGCATTTT	NA	TRBV6-1	TRBJ1-5	12	NA
CASSAPRTGEKLFF	TGTGCCAGCAGCGCACCCCGGACAGGGGAGAAACTGTTTTTT	once	TRBV2	TRBJ1-4	14	TRBD1
CASRPGRGNAEAFF	TGTGCCAGCAGACCCGGCCGGGGGAACGCTGAAGCTTTCTTT	NA	TRBV11-2	TRBJ1-1	14	NA
CASSPAGGATDTQYF	TGTGCCAGCAGCCCCGCCGGGGGGGCTACAGATACGCAGTATTTT	NA	TRBV7-6	TRBJ2-3	15	TRBD2
CASSLDSSQPQHF	TGTGCCAGCAGCCTTGACAGTTCACAGCCCCAGCATTTT	NA	TRBV5-5	TRBJ1-5	13	NA
CASSPGLAGGDNEQFF	TGTGCCAGCAGTCCGGGACTAGCGGGAGGGGACAATGAGCAGTTCTTC	NA	TRBV28	TRBJ2-1	16	TRBD2
CASSPYRGFTEAFF	TGTGCCAGCAGCCCTTACCGCGGGTTCACTGAAGCTTTCTTT	NA	TRBV6-5	TRBJ1-1	14	NA
CASNLDSPTYEQYF	TGTGCCAGCAACCTGGACAGCCCTACCTACGAGCAGTACTTC	NA	TRBV2	TRBJ2-7	14	NA
CASSSGHNYEQYF	TGTGCCAGCAGCTCGGGACACAACTACGAGCAGTACTTC	NA	TRBV6-6	TRBJ2-7	13	NA
CASSYFRVVDTEAFF	TGTGCCAGCAGTTACTTCAGGGTAGTGGACACTGAAGCTTTCTTT	NA	TRBV6-5	TRBJ1-1	15	NA
CASSGGQGNQPQHF	TGTGCCAGCAGTGGAGGACAGGGCAATCAGCCCCAGCATTTT	few	TRBV6-5	TRBJ1-5	14	TRBD1
CASSNRGRNGNEQYF	TGTGCCAGCAGTAACCGAGGGAGGAATGGGAACGAGCAGTACTTC	once	TRBV28	TRBJ2-7	15	NA
CSVEGQGNQPQHF	TGCAGCGTTGAGGGACAGGGGAATCAGCCCCAGCATTTT	NA	TRBV29-1	TRBJ1-5	13	TRBD1
CSVSDRAFTEAFF	TGCAGCGTTTCGGACAGGGCTTTCACTGAAGCTTTCTTT	NA	TRBV29-1	TRBJ1-1	13	TRBD1
CSVDSGAYYGYTF	TGCAGCGTTGATTCGGGAGCCTATTATGGCTACACCTTC	NA	TRBV29-1	TRBJ1-2	13	NA
CASSLPGGETQYF	TGTGCCAGCAGCTTACCCGGGGGGGAGACCCAGTACTTC	NA	TRBV11-2	TRBJ2-5	13	TRBD2
CAWSGTVRDQPQHF	TGTGCCTGGAGCGGGACAGTTAGAGATCAGCCCCAGCATTTT	NA	TRBV30	TRBJ1-5	14	TRBD1
CASSHGLESQETQYF	TGTGCCAGCAGCCACGGACTAGAGTCCCAAGAGACCCAGTACTTC	NA	TRBV7-3	TRBJ2-5	15	TRBD2
CASSQPTGTPYEQYF	TGTGCCAGCAGCCAACCGACAGGGACCCCCTACGAGCAGTACTTC	NA	TRBV4-2	TRBJ2-7	15	TRBD1
CASSRTGNGEQFF	TGTGCCAGTAGTCGGACAGGGAATGGTGAGCAGTTCTTC	few	TRBV19	TRBJ2-1	13	TRBD1
CAWRGSGGFNTGELFF	TGTGCCTGGAGGGGCAGCGGTGGGTTTAACACCGGGGAGCTGTTTTTT	NA	TRBV30	TRBJ2-2	16	NA
CASSSLQGDYWYQETQYF	TGTGCCAGCAGCTCCCTACAGGGCGATTATTGGTACCAAGAGACCCAGTACTTC	NA	TRBV7-9	TRBJ2-5	18	NA
CASSDYQGTDTQYF	TGTGCCAGCAGTGACTATCAGGGCACAGATACGCAGTATTTT	NA	TRBV25-1	TRBJ2-3	14	NA
CASSEDRAYEQYF	TGTGCCAGCAGTGAAGACCGAGCCTACGAGCAGTACTTC	NA	TRBV6-1	TRBJ2-7	13	NA
CASSRLVSGNTIYF	TGTGCCAGTAGCAGACTCGTCTCTGGAAACACCATATATTTT	few	TRBV19	TRBJ1-3	14	NA
CASRGTDNEKLFF	TGTGCCAGCAGGGGGACAGACAATGAAAAACTGTTTTTT	NA	TRBV2	TRBJ1-4	13	TRBD1
CASSWVTGLSTDTQYF	TGTGCCAGCAGCTGGGTAACGGGACTAAGCACAGATACGCAGTATTTT	NA	TRBV11-2	TRBJ2-3	16	TRBD2
CASSFSGTYYEQYF	TGTGCCAGCAGTTTTAGCGGGACCTACTACGAGCAGTACTTC	NA	TRBV28	TRBJ2-7	14	TRBD2
CASYLQGNQPQHF	TGTGCCAGCTATCTACAGGGTAATCAGCCCCAGCATTTT	NA	TRBV28	TRBJ1-5	13	NA
CASSSMTVQETQYF	TGTGCCAGCAGCTCTATGACAGTCCAAGAGACCCAGTACTTC	NA	TRBV7-9	TRBJ2-5	14	NA
CAWKGAGFSYGYTF	TGTGCCTGGAAAGGGGCAGGGTTCTCCTATGGCTACACCTTC	NA	TRBV30	TRBJ1-2	14	NA
CASSPGQNYGYTF	TGTGCCAGCAGCCCGGGACAGAACTATGGCTACACCTTC	NA	TRBV6-5	TRBJ1-2	13	TRBD1
CSVDSGTLRTQYF	TGCAGCGTTGACTCCGGGACACTACGGACCCAGTACTTC	NA	TRBV29-1	TRBJ2-5	13	NA
CASSYTGGPTYNEQFF	TGTGCCAGCAGTTATACGGGAGGTCCTACCTACAATGAGCAGTTCTTC	NA	TRBV7-3	TRBJ2-1	16	TRBD2
CASSPRQGLDEQYF	TGTGCCAGCAGCCCCCGACAGGGCCTTGACGAGCAGTACTTC	NA	TRBV7-2	TRBJ2-7	14	TRBD1